One and the same sample provided the 28 T cell receptor beta chains below, sequenced in a study of blood T cell repertoires in COVID-19. The protocol was immunoSEQ multiplex PCR, while the TCRdb copy is restricted to in-frame clones and leaves out a portion. The profile shows roughly 130,000 clones, about 88% of them singletons. Sequencing was done on a sample of peripheral blood. These receptors all come from a man aged 50 to 60 with active COVID-19.

The V gene is TRBV7-2, the J gene TRBJ1-2; 9 nucleotides align to TRBD1. Germline V gene sequence: CDR1 SGHTA, CDR2 FQGNSA. The CDR3 covers 16 residues. The junction had 13 bases not matched to a gene; V was cut back by 3 bases and J by 8 bases. The CDR3 DNA is TGTGCCAGCAGCTTGGGGGGGGGACAGGGCTCTTCGGGCTACACCTTC. Protein: CASSLGGGQGSSGYTF.

The genes are TRBV9 and TRBJ2-6; D gene unclear. V dropped 4 bases and J dropped 2 bases, with 4 bases sitting between them. The germline CDR1 and CDR2 sequences are SGDLS and YYNGEE. This CDR3 spans 13 amino acids. This CDR3 is CASSSAGANVLTF. The CDR3 DNA follows: TGTGCCAGCAGCAGCGCTGGGGCCAACGTCCTGACTTTC. The variable domain in full, with the rest retrieved from reference TRBV9 and TRBJ2-6, is DSGVTQTPKHLITATGQRVTLRCSPRSGDLSVYWYQQSLDQGLQFLIQYYNGEERAKGNILERFSAQQFPDLHSELNLSSLELGDSALYFCASSSAGANVLTFGAGSRLTVL.

The chain combines TRBV5-1 with TRBJ2-3; no definite D call. The V gene lost 4 bases and the J gene lost 1 base, with 13 bases spanning the gap. The CDR3 covers 15 residues. Germline V gene lookup returns CDR1 SGHRS and CDR2 YFSETQ. The CDR3 region has the DNA TGCGCCAGCAGCACCCATCCACGGGGCACAGATACGCAGTATTTT. Translated: CASSTHPRGTDTQYF.

V gene TRBV5-1 combines with J gene TRBJ2-5, with 9 bases lining up with TRBD1. Per germline, CDR1 SGHRS and CDR2 YFSETQ. This CDR3 is 12 amino acids long. J gave up 3 bases and V 7 bases, and 1 base lay outside the gene matches. The CDR3 bases are TGCGCCAGCCGGACAGGGGAAGAGACCCAGTACTTC. Amino acids: CASRTGEETQYF.

The rearrangement links TRBV5-4 to TRBJ1-1; D unresolved. This CDR3 is 14 amino acids long. Per the germline V gene, CDR1 is SGHNT and CDR2 is YYREEE (reference sequence). Deletions cut 0 bases from V and 5 bases from J, with 11 bases between. The CDR3 nucleotides are TGTGCCAGCAGCTTGGCGGTCCCAGGAACTGAAGCTTTCTTT. Residues: CASSLAVPGTEAFF.

The chain combines TRBV18 with TRBJ2-7; no clear D. V was shortened by 6 bases and J by 0 bases, with 18 bases between the two germline ends. The CDR3 runs to 16 residues. Germline assignment: CDR1 KGHSH and CDR2 LQKENI. CDR3 DNA sequence: TGTGCCAGCTCCCCCACCGCGACACCTATCTCCTACGAGCAGTACTTC. As protein: CASSPTATPISYEQYF.

This clone showed up just a few times. The CDR3 DNA is TGTGCCAGCAGCGCCAATACAGGGACCTATGGCTACACCTTC. This encodes CASSANTGTYGYTF. V gene TRBV7-3 combines with J gene TRBJ1-2; a possible D gene is TRBD1 (6 bases). This CDR3 is 14 amino acids long. Germline lookup yields CDR1 SGHTA and CDR2 FQGTGA. V was clipped by 5 bases and J by 4 bases, with 14 bases between them.

J is TRBJ2-7 and V is TRBV5-4, with 10 bases identical to TRBD2. In germline, CDR1 is SGHNT, CDR2 YYREEE (reference sequence). Trimming cost V 5 bases and J 0 bases; bases outside gene matches: 8. The CDR3 is 16 residues long. The DNA for the CDR3 is TGTGCCAGCAGACGAACTAGCGGGGAGAGCTCCTACGAGCAGTACTTC. Its translation: CASRRTSGESSYEQYF.

CDR3 sequence reads: CSVGGRGLGGELFF. The CDR3 DNA reads TGCAGCGTTGGGGGCAGGGGGCTAGGCGGGGAGCTGTTTTTT. The chain uses TRBV29-1 and TRBJ2-2, with TRBD1 matching over 8 bases. The CDR3 totals 14 residues. Looked up from germline, CDR1 is SQVTM and CDR2 is ANQGSEA. J was trimmed by 7 bases and V by 4 bases; bases with no gene match: 8.

V and J are TRBV20-1 and TRBJ2-7; tentative D call: TRBD2 (5 bases). The germline V gene has CDR1 DFQATT and CDR2 SNEGSKA (reference sequence). This CDR3 comprises 13 residues. CDR3 amino acids: CSASNPRRGEQYV. The DNA for the CDR3 is TGCAGCGCTAGTAATCCCCGCCGGGGAGAGCAGTACGTC.

The chain uses TRBV2 and TRBJ1-4; the match to TRBD1 covers 7 bases. CDR1 is SNHLY, CDR2 FYNNEI, per germline. Trimming at V came to 2 bases and at J to 7 bases, leaving 7 bases not matched to a gene. The CDR3 extends over 15 amino acids. In DNA, the CDR3 is TGTGCCAGCAGTGAAATGACAGGGTGGGGTGAAAAACTGTTTTTT. The encoded protein is CASSEMTGWGEKLFF. The full variable domain, rest sourced from reference TRBV2 and TRBJ1-4, is EPEVTQTPSHQVTQMGQEVILRCVPISNHLYFYWYRQILGQKVEFLVSFYNNEISEKSEIFDDQFSVERPDGSNFTLKIRSTKLEDSAMYFCASSEMTGWGEKLFFGSGTQLSVL.

The chain has TRBV2 and TRBJ1-5; 9 nucleotides agree with TRBD1. Germline trimming cut 4 bases from V and 1 base from J; bases unmatched to any gene: 5. Germline V lookup: CDR1 SNHLY, CDR2 FYNNEI. This CDR3 comprises 16 residues. The chain's CDR3 is CASSGTGGNSNQPQHF. DNA for the CDR3: TGTGCCAGCAGTGGAACAGGGGGCAACAGCAATCAGCCCCAGCATTTT.

The chain couples TRBV7-9 to TRBJ1-1; a weak D match, TRBD1 (5 bases). The CDR3 length is 13 residues. Germline V CDR1 and CDR2: SEHNR, FQNEAQ (reference sequence). Deletions cut 4 bases from V and 3 bases from J, with 9 bases between. The CDR3 is CASSYDSYTEAFF. Written as DNA, the CDR3 is TGTGCCAGCAGCTACGACAGTTACACTGAAGCTTTCTTT.

CDR3 region: CASSIEGQGIYNEQFF. The CDR3 DNA is TGTGCCAGTAGTATAGAAGGGCAGGGGATCTACAATGAGCAGTTCTTC. The rearrangement links TRBV19 to TRBJ2-1; tentative D call: TRBD1 (6 bases). CDR1 is LNHDA and CDR2 is SQIVND in the germline V gene (reference sequence). V was clipped by 0 bases and J by 3 bases, with 12 bases between them. The CDR3 consists of 16 residues.

V and J are TRBV5-1 and TRBJ1-2, with 7 bases identical to TRBD1. CDR1 and CDR2 from the germline V gene are SGHRS and YFSETQ. V lost 0 bases to trimming and J lost 4 bases; unmatched junction nucleotides: 3. The CDR3 extends over 14 amino acids. The CDR3 here is CASSLAQGIYGYTF. In nucleotides, the CDR3 is TGCGCCAGCAGCTTGGCACAGGGGATCTATGGCTACACCTTC.

The CDR3 sequence is CASSVGSLETQYF. For the CDR3, the DNA is TGTGCCAGCAGCGTAGGGAGTTTGGAGACCCAGTACTTC. V and J are TRBV9 and TRBJ2-5; D gene unclear. Trimming removed 0 bases at V and 5 bases at J, with 8 bases between. This CDR3 region has 13 residues. Germline values: CDR1 SGDLS, CDR2 YYNGEE. Drawing the rest from reference TRBV9 and TRBJ2-5, the complete variable domain is DSGVTQTPKHLITATGQRVTLRCSPRSGDLSVYWYQQSLDQGLQFLIQYYNGEERAKGNILERFSAQQFPDLHSELNLSSLELGDSALYFCASSVGSLETQYFGPGTRLLVL.

The chain uses TRBV29-1 and TRBJ1-1; D is undetermined. Between the trimmed V and J ends, which lost 2 bases and 4 bases, there was a span of 11 bases. CDR1 is SQVTM, CDR2 ANQGSEA, per germline. CDR3 size: 13 residues. DNA of the CDR3: TGCAGCGTTGAACCCTCGAGTAGCACTGAAGCTTTCTTT. Translating it yields CSVEPSSSTEAFF. Full variable domain (rest looked up from reference TRBV29-1 and TRBJ1-1): SAVISQKPSRDICQRGTSLTIQCQVDSQVTMMFWYRQQPGQSLTLIATANQGSEATYESGFVIDKFPISRPNLTFSTLTVSNMSPEDSSIYLCSVEPSSSTEAFFGQGTRLTVV.

As DNA, the CDR3 is TGTGCCAGCAGCCTAAGTTCGACAGGGGGCTCGAGTGGCTACACCTTC. This sequence encodes CASSLSSTGGSSGYTF. The V and J genes are TRBV3-1 (or the pseudogene TRBV3-2) and TRBJ1-2; TRBD1 matches at 10 bases. Trimming removed 4 bases from V and 7 bases from J; junction bases left unmatched: 12. The length of the CDR3 is 16 residues. The germline CDR1 and CDR2 sequences are LGHDT and YNNKEL (reference sequence).

This clone was detected once. The rearrangement joins TRBV19 to TRBJ2-1; TRBD1 is a possible D gene (6 bases). With 5 bases removed from V and 4 bases from J, the gap between germline ends came to 15 bases. The CDR3 extends over 15 amino acids. The germline V gene has CDR1 LNHDA and CDR2 SQIVND (reference sequence). CDR3 sequence (DNA): TGTGCCAGTAGTTCGACAGGTGTGGTTTACAATGAGCAGTTCTTC. The encoded protein is CASSSTGVVYNEQFF.

V gene TRBV30 combines with J gene TRBJ2-1; 14 nucleotides match TRBD2. The J segment lost 12 bases and the V segment lost 5 bases, leaving 6 bases of the junction unmatched. The germline V gene has CDR1 GTSNPN and CDR2 SVGIG (reference sequence). The length of the CDR3 is 13 residues. This chain's CDR3 is CAWSTSGRAGQFF. The CDR3 region has the DNA TGTGCCTGGTCGACTAGCGGGAGGGCTGGGCAGTTCTTC.

V gene TRBV6-2 or TRBV6-3 combines with J gene TRBJ2-7; TRBD1 matches at 9 bases. CDR3 length: 14 residues. V shed 5 bases and J 7 bases; nucleotides not matched to a gene: 9. Germline lookup yields CDR1 MNHEY and CDR2 SVGEGT. CDR3 DNA: TGTGCCAGCAGTCCCGGGGACAGGGTAGGAGAGCAGTACGTC. This translates into CASSPGDRVGEQYV.

This chain links TRBV6-6 with TRBJ1-5; D gene uncertain. The CDR3 length is 14 residues. Germline V gives CDR1 MNHNY, CDR2 SVGAGI (reference sequence). The V and J ends lost 6 bases and 2 bases respectively, with 11 bases between them. The DNA of the CDR3 is TGTGCCAGCAGCTCTGACAACGGCAATCAGCCCCAGCATTTT. This translates into CASSSDNGNQPQHF.

The chain joins TRBV6-5 to TRBJ1-6; no clear D. Trimming took 2 bases from V and 5 from J, leaving 4 bases between them. CDR3 length: 13 residues. Germline V gene lookup returns CDR1 MNHEY and CDR2 SVGAGI. The CDR3 is CASSYTDNSPLHF. The CDR3 DNA reads TGTGCCAGCAGTTACACAGATAATTCACCCCTCCACTTT.

This sequence joins TRBV3-1 (or the pseudogene TRBV3-2) and TRBJ1-5; D is undetermined. The CDR3 loop spans 14 amino acids. Germline V gene sequence: CDR1 LGHDT, CDR2 YNNKEL (reference sequence). Deletions cut 4 bases from V and 0 bases from J, with 7 bases between. CDR3 protein: CASSPGLSNQPQHF. The CDR3 DNA reads as TGTGCCAGCAGCCCCGGTCTTAGCAATCAGCCCCAGCATTTT.

This clone was recorded only once. The chain has TRBV2 and TRBJ1-1; a possible D gene is TRBD1 (5 bases). Germline lookup yields CDR1 SNHLY and CDR2 FYNNEI. The CDR3 has 12 amino acids. V lost 9 bases to trimming and J lost 6 bases, with 14 bases between them. Written as DNA, the CDR3 is TGTGCCAGTAAGGGGTTTTCAGCTGAAGCTTTCTTT. Its translation: CASKGFSAEAFF.

This clone has a single count. The chain is built from TRBV18 and TRBJ1-2; no firm D call. The CDR3 is made up of 13 amino acids. Germline assignment: CDR1 KGHSH and CDR2 LQKENI. V shed 6 bases and J shed 4 bases, with 12 bases lying between them. The CDR3 bases are TGTGCCAGCTCTTCTCCCCCGTTCTATGGCTACACCTTC. It yields the protein CASSSPPFYGYTF.

V and J are TRBV12-3 or TRBV12-4 and TRBJ1-2; a weak D match, TRBD1 (5 bases). V gave up 5 bases and J gave up 4 bases, with 8 bases separating them. The CDR3 spans 12 residues. CDR3 DNA: TGTGCCAGCAGTCAGACAGTCTATGGCTACACCTTC. Its translation is CASSQTVYGYTF.

This clone was found a few times. V usage is TRBV27 and J usage is TRBJ2-4, with TRBD2 matching over 8 bases. The CDR3 has 18 residues. J gave up 3 bases and V 6 bases, and 16 bases lay outside the gene matches. Germline loops: CDR1 MNHEY, CDR2 SMNVEV (reference sequence). DNA of the CDR3: TGTGCCAGCAGCCCGCCCCTTCGAGCGGGGGACATCAAAAACATTCAGTACTTC. Protein product: CASSPPLRAGDIKNIQYF.